Sequencing of this TCR beta chain was carried out in a study of metastatic and nonmetastatic thyroid tumors. Overall study: Peripheral blood and tumor or nodule samples from malignant and benign thyroid patients were compared.

TCRdb reprocessed the PCR reads using MiXCR. The repertoire has roughly 24,000 clones, under 25% of them found once; the top ten carry 10% to 15%. Every patient was untreated before thyroid surgery. The CDR3 has 16 amino acids. J was trimmed by 1 base and V by 1 base; bases with no gene match: 6. Germline values: CDR1 DFQATT, CDR2 SNEGSKA (reference sequence). Points from the study as a whole: Significantly greater TCR beta diversity was reportedly found in malignant thyroid tumors than in benign nodules (in blood and tumor).

This clone has ten or more counts. Its antigen remains unknown. Material for sequencing was blood. This TCR came from a male donor with papillary thyroid cancer or a benign thyroid nodule (not recorded which). Some clones in this sample may be carry-over from other donors' samples. This chain links TRBV20-1 with TRBJ2-2; TRBD2 matches at 7 bases. CDR3 sequence (DNA): TGCAGTGCTAGAGCTCCGACTAGCCTGAACACCGGGGAGCTGTTTTTT. It translates to CSARAPTSLNTGELFF.